What follows are 26 T cell receptor beta chains derived from one specimen sequenced in a study of blood T cell repertoires in COVID-19. Generated by immunoSEQ multiplex PCR, the TCRdb table keeps only in-frame clones and is missing some. Of 50,000 or so clones in the sample, 85% to 95% were seen once. Sequencing was performed on peripheral blood. The source is a man aged 55 to 70 with COVID-19, enrolled during active disease.

There are a few counts of this clone. The V gene is TRBV3-1 (or the pseudogene TRBV3-2), the J gene TRBJ1-6; 9 nucleotides match TRBD1. From germline, CDR1 is LGHDT and CDR2 YNNKEL (reference sequence). The CDR3 extends over 19 amino acids. With 4 bases clipped from V and 7 bases from J, the junction kept 17 bases outside the gene matches. The CDR3 loop is CASSPTSRTGANLNSPLHF. Written as DNA, the CDR3 is TGTGCCAGCAGCCCGACCTCCCGGACAGGGGCGAACCTAAATTCACCCCTCCACTTT.

The rearrangement uses TRBV6-5 and TRBJ2-7; possible D gene TRBD2, 6 bases. The V end was cut by 2 bases, the J end by 1 base, with 6 bases between. CDR3 length: 13 amino acids. Germline CDR1 MNHEY, CDR2 SVGAGI. Here the CDR3 reads CASSYAGSYEQYF. The CDR3 region has the DNA TGTGCCAGCAGTTACGCGGGATCCTACGAGCAGTACTTC.

This sequence joins TRBV15 and TRBJ2-7; 9 bases match TRBD2. This CDR3 spans 20 amino acids. V shed 0 bases, J shed 2 bases, and the junction held 17 bases outside the gene matches. Germline lookup yields CDR1 LNHNV and CDR2 YYDKDF (reference sequence). The CDR3 DNA reads as TGTGCCACCAGCAGAGATTCCGGCGGGAGGGCCCTCGGTACCGCCTACGAGCAGTACTTC. It yields the protein CATSRDSGGRALGTAYEQYF.

The chain recombines TRBV5-1 with TRBJ2-1, with 14 nucleotides matching TRBD2. The CDR3 extends over 15 amino acids. V trimming: 4 bases; J trimming: 4 bases; junction bases outside the gene matches: 1. The germline gives CDR1 SGHRS, CDR2 YFSETQ. The CDR3 sequence is CASSGTSGGYNEQFF. Written as DNA, the CDR3 is TGCGCCAGCAGCGGGACTAGCGGGGGTTACAATGAGCAGTTCTTC.

This rearrangement joins TRBV28 to TRBJ1-2; D unresolved. Germline assignment: CDR1 MDHEN and CDR2 SYDVKM. V was clipped by 6 bases and J by 4 bases, with 12 bases between them. CDR3 length: 13 residues. CDR3 coding DNA: TGTGCCAGCAGCCCGGGTCAGACCTATGGCTACACCTTC. As protein: CASSPGQTYGYTF.

The chain links TRBV28 to TRBJ1-4; no firm D call. The germline V and J ends were trimmed by 4 bases and 0 bases, with 9 bases remaining between them. The CDR3 is made up of 15 amino acids. Germline values: CDR1 MDHEN, CDR2 SYDVKM. The CDR3 DNA follows: TGTGCCAGCAGTTCTGAGGGCGCAACTAATGAAAAACTGTTTTTT. This encodes CASSSEGATNEKLFF.

The rearrangement joins TRBV18 to TRBJ2-7; 12 bases agree with TRBD1. V lost 4 bases, J lost 7 bases, and 8 bases stayed unmatched. The CDR3 length is 15 residues. CDR1 is KGHSH, CDR2 LQKENI, per germline. In DNA, the CDR3 is TGTGCCAGCTCACTCCGGGACAGGGGGCGAGGAGAGCAGTACTTC. This codes for CASSLRDRGRGEQYF.

This clone was recorded a few times. The chain couples TRBV7-9 to TRBJ2-7; D call uncertain. The V end lost 5 bases, the J end lost 8 bases, and 10 bases lay between the germline ends. The CDR3 totals 11 residues. The germline V gene has CDR1 SEHNR and CDR2 FQNEAQ (reference sequence). The CDR3 DNA reads TGTGCCAGCAGCCCAACACAAAAGCAGTACTTC. This sequence encodes CASSPTQKQYF.

In its sample, this clone was seen a few times. This chain connects TRBV6-5 to TRBJ2-1; D is unresolved. Trimming pared 6 bases from V and 5 bases from J, leaving 14 bases between. This CDR3 contains 14 residues. CDR1 and CDR2 from the germline V gene are MNHEY and SVGAGI. CDR3 amino acids: CASRIWSGDNEQFF. The CDR3 DNA follows: TGTGCCAGCAGGATATGGAGTGGTGACAATGAGCAGTTCTTC.

The V call is TRBV10-3, the J call TRBJ1-6; a possible D gene is TRBD1 (5 bases). CDR1 and CDR2 from the germline V gene are ENHRY and SYGVKD. Trimming took off 4 bases at V and 7 bases at J, with 11 bases between the two ends. This CDR3 has 14 amino acids. The CDR3 loop reads CAISAGQANSPLHF. CDR3 bases: TGTGCCATCAGTGCCGGACAAGCAAATTCACCCCTCCACTTT.

The DNA of the CDR3 is TGTGCCATCAGTGAGCGCTCGGTAAGGGGTTATGGCTACACCTTC. Protein: CAISERSVRGYGYTF. The chain links TRBV10-3 to TRBJ1-2; D is possibly TRBD1 (5 bases). The germline CDR1 and CDR2 sequences are ENHRY and SYGVKD. The CDR3 loop spans 15 amino acids. V lost 2 bases and J 5 bases, leaving 15 bases between the germline ends.

The chain combines TRBV29-1 with TRBJ1-5; the match to TRBD1 covers 7 bases. The junction had 7 bases not matched to a gene; V was cut back by 5 bases and J by 6 bases. Per germline, CDR1 SQVTM and CDR2 ANQGSEA. This CDR3 is built from 13 residues. The DNA of the CDR3 is TGCAGCGTTAGGGGGCAGGAAGGTCAGCCCCAGCATTTT. Encoded protein: CSVRGQEGQPQHF.

This sequence joins TRBV10-3 and TRBJ2-7; unclear D gene. Germline V gene sequence: CDR1 ENHRY, CDR2 SYGVKD. V was trimmed by 3 bases and J by 0 bases, leaving 12 bases between them. The CDR3 runs 15 residues. The CDR3 nucleotides read TGTGCCATCAGTGACGTGAATCCCAGCTCCTACGAGCAGTACTTC. As protein: CAISDVNPSSYEQYF.

The chain joins TRBV18 to TRBJ1-2; possibly TRBD1 for D (6 bases). From germline, CDR1 is KGHSH and CDR2 LQKENI. V was shortened by 0 bases and J by 0 bases, with 14 bases between the two germline ends. The CDR3 totals 17 residues. CDR3 bases: TGTGCCAGCTCACCACCGGCGCGACAGGCTTCTAACTATGGCTACACCTTC. Translation: CASSPPARQASNYGYTF.

J is TRBJ1-2 and V is TRBV19; D is ambiguous. V dropped 7 bases and J dropped 3 bases, with 15 bases sitting between them. The germline gives CDR1 LNHDA, CDR2 SQIVND (reference sequence). The CDR3 length is 14 residues. CDR3 in DNA: TGTGCCAGTACCCCGTATCGTTTCGACTATGGCTACACCTTC. Its protein is CASTPYRFDYGYTF.

The rearrangement joins TRBV4-1 to TRBJ2-7; TRBD1 aligns across 7 bases. The V segment lost 1 base and the J segment 6 bases; nucleotides outside the gene matches: 12. Germline V gene data show CDR1 as MGHRA and CDR2 as YSYEKL. The CDR3 has 16 amino acids. In DNA, the CDR3 is TGCGCCAGCAGCCAAGGAGACAGGGTAAGATTGAGCGAGCAGTACTTC. It encodes CASSQGDRVRLSEQYF.

V usage is TRBV19 and J usage is TRBJ2-2, with TRBD2 matching over 7 bases. Trimming cost V 7 bases and J 6 bases; bases outside gene matches: 8. CDR3 length: 14 amino acids. Germline loops: CDR1 LNHDA, CDR2 SQIVND (reference sequence). Here the CDR3 reads CASTPSTSPGELFF. CDR3 coding DNA: TGTGCCAGTACCCCATCGACTAGCCCCGGGGAGCTGTTTTTT.

The V and J genes are TRBV6-5 and TRBJ1-2; maybe TRBD1 (5 bases). In germline, CDR1 is MNHEY, CDR2 SVGAGI. This CDR3 has 14 amino acids. V gave up 6 bases and J gave up 9 bases, with 20 bases separating them. The CDR3 here is CASSLSAGRRSYTF. As DNA, the CDR3 is TGTGCCAGCAGCCTGTCGGCGGGGCGGAGAAGCTACACCTTC.

The CDR3, as DNA: TGCGCCAGCAGCTTGGTAGCGGGTTCAATGGGAGAAGCTTTCTTT. It codes for CASSLVAGSMGEAFF. The rearrangement uses TRBV5-1 and TRBJ1-1; D remains ambiguous. Germline CDR1 and CDR2: SGHRS and YFSETQ. Trimming stripped 0 bases from V and 8 bases from J, with 17 bases between. CDR3 length: 15 amino acids.

The genes are TRBV19 and TRBJ1-2; TRBD1 matches 9 bases. This CDR3 is 14 amino acids long. V lost 4 bases to trimming and J lost 2 bases; unmatched junction nucleotides: 2. Germline V lookup: CDR1 LNHDA, CDR2 SQIVND (reference sequence). The CDR3 DNA reads as TGTGCCAGTAGTACCGGACAGGGGAACTATGGCTACACCTTC. Translated, it gives CASSTGQGNYGYTF.

This chain links TRBV7-3 with TRBJ2-1; D gene uncertain. CDR3 size: 15 residues. CDR1 and CDR2 from the germline V gene are SGHTA and FQGTGA. The V and J ends lost 4 bases and 0 bases respectively, with 10 bases between them. CDR3 residues: CASSSEVGSYNEQFF. CDR3 DNA: TGTGCCAGCAGCTCTGAGGTTGGCTCCTACAATGAGCAGTTCTTC.

The chain joins TRBV9 to TRBJ2-5, with D perhaps TRBD1 (6 bases). V was shortened by 3 bases and J by 4 bases, with 19 bases between the two germline ends. This CDR3 has 16 residues. Germline V gene data show CDR1 as SGDLS and CDR2 as YYNGEE. CDR3 DNA sequence: TGTGCCAGCAGCGGGGCCGTACAGGGTCCAGGAGAGACCCAGTACTTC. This translates into CASSGAVQGPGETQYF.

V and J are TRBV5-4 and TRBJ2-1, with 10 bases that match TRBD2. Germline V gene data show CDR1 as SGHNT and CDR2 as YYREEE (reference sequence). V dropped 0 bases and J dropped 8; count of bases not matched to a gene: 2. The CDR3 consists of 14 residues. The CDR3 DNA reads TGTGCCAGCAGCTTGGGGCTAGCGGGAGATGAGCAGTTCTTC. This sequence encodes CASSLGLAGDEQFF.

The chain links TRBV10-3 to TRBJ2-1, with D perhaps matching TRBD2 (5 bases). CDR1 is ENHRY, CDR2 SYGVKD, per germline. Trimming pared 3 bases from V and 4 bases from J, leaving 13 bases between. CDR3 length: 15 residues. The CDR3 bases are TGTGCCATCAGTGACCCCGGAGCGGAATACAATGAGCAGTTCTTC. This encodes CAISDPGAEYNEQFF.

The chain carries TRBV12-5 and TRBJ2-3; 8 nucleotides agree with TRBD2. Germline V gene data show CDR1 as LGHNT and CDR2 as FRNRAP. V was clipped by 0 bases and J by 6 bases; unmatched bases: 8. This CDR3 contains 16 residues. The CDR3 loop reads CASGLVRVAGGDTQYF. Written as DNA, the CDR3 is TGTGCTAGTGGTTTGGTAAGGGTGGCGGGAGGCGATACGCAGTATTTT.

The chain has TRBV6-5 and TRBJ1-4; D is ambiguous. Germline V gives CDR1 MNHEY, CDR2 SVGAGI. The CDR3 has 16 amino acids. Trimming left V 0 bases short and J 4 bases short, with 12 bases between. This CDR3 is CASSYSTGRVNEKLFF. CDR3 nucleotides: TGTGCCAGCAGTTACTCGACGGGGAGGGTTAATGAAAAACTGTTTTTT.